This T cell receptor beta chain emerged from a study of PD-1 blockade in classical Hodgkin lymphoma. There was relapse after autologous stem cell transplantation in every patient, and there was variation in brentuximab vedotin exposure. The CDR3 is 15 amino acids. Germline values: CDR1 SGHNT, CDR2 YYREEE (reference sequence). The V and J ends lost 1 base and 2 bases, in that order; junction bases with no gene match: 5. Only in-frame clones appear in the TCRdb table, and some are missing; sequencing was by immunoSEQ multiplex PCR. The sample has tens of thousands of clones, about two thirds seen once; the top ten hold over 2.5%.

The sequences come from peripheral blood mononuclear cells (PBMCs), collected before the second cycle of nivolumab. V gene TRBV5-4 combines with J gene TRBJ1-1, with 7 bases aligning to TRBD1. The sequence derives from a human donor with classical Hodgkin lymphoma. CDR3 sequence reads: CASSLKGAGNTEAFF. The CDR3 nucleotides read TGTGCCAGCAGCTTGAAGGGGGCAGGAAACACTGAAGCTTTCTTT.